These 24 T cell receptor beta chains were all obtained from the same sample, sequenced in a study of blood T cells in healthy people across ages. PCR was performed a second time for about 6 to 12 cycles using a sample-barcoded 5' primer and a J-beta primer mix. TCRdb itself ran the 5' RACE reads through MiXCR, one entry per CDR3 protein. Of about 1.6 million distinct CDR3 sequences in the sample, around 35% were seen once. Material for sequencing was blood. These receptors were collected from a woman aged 25-40 years in good health.

There are a few counts of this clonotype. The genes are TRBV20-1 and TRBJ1-2, with a weak D call TRBD1 (6 bases). The V end was cut by 5 bases, the J end by 2 bases, with 21 bases between. The germline V gene has CDR1 DFQATT and CDR2 SNEGSKA (reference sequence). There are 16 residues in the CDR3. CDR3 in amino acids: CSAFKGGNAVNYGYTF. For the CDR3, the DNA is TGCAGTGCTTTCAAGGGGGGTAACGCGGTCAACTATGGCTACACCTTC.

This clonotype was seen only a few times. This chain uses TRBV20-1 with TRBJ2-1, with D maybe TRBD2 (6 bases). Trimming stripped 6 bases from V and 7 bases from J, with 13 bases between. The CDR3 runs 12 residues. CDR1 and CDR2 (germline): DFQATT, SNEGSKA (reference sequence). CDR3 protein: CSAAGLRNEQFF. The CDR3 DNA is TGCAGTGCGGCGGGACTCCGTAATGAGCAGTTCTTC.

This clonotype showed up just a few times. The genes are TRBV27 and TRBJ2-7, with 7 nucleotides matching TRBD2. J was trimmed by 2 bases and V by 1 base; bases with no gene match: 8. This CDR3 is 16 amino acids long. Looked up from germline, CDR1 is MNHEY and CDR2 is SMNVEV (reference sequence). CDR3 amino acids: CASSLLGGSSPYEQYF. The CDR3 coding sequence is TGTGCCAGCAGTTTATTAGGCGGGAGCTCTCCCTACGAGCAGTACTTC.

The chain carries TRBV14 and TRBJ2-1; 7 bases are shared with TRBD2. Looked up from germline, CDR1 is SGHDN and CDR2 is FVKESK. V shed 2 bases and J 4 bases; nucleotides not matched to a gene: 5. The CDR3 totals 15 residues. CDR3 amino acids: CASSQTSVGYNEQFF. As DNA, the CDR3 is TGTGCCAGCAGCCAAACTAGCGTAGGGTACAATGAGCAGTTCTTC.

A few counts support this clonotype. The genes are TRBV27 and TRBJ2-7, with D tentatively TRBD1 (6 bases). The CDR3 runs to 14 residues. Germline V gives CDR1 MNHEY, CDR2 SMNVEV (reference sequence). V lost 3 bases to trimming and J lost 3 bases, with 12 bases between them. The CDR3 DNA follows: TGTGCCAGCAGTTTGTTTGGGGGCAGCTACGAGCAGTACTTC. Encoded protein: CASSLFGGSYEQYF.

V gene TRBV7-8 combines with J gene TRBJ1-2, with D unresolved. V was pared by 5 bases and J by 7 bases, with 17 bases between. The CDR3 is 14 residues long. Germline CDR1 and CDR2: SGHVS and FQNEAQ. CDR3 sequence: CASSPPSMTSGYTF. As DNA, the CDR3 is TGTGCCAGCAGCCCCCCCAGCATGACGAGTGGCTACACCTTC.

V and J are TRBV5-6 and TRBJ1-2; D is undetermined. This CDR3 has 13 amino acids. V lost 0 bases and J 7 bases, leaving 10 bases between the germline ends. Germline CDR1 SGHDT, CDR2 YYEEEE. CDR3 amino acids: CASSLVKGVGYTF. In DNA, the CDR3 is TGTGCCAGCAGCTTGGTAAAGGGAGTTGGCTACACCTTC.

The chain employs TRBV5-8 and TRBJ1-2; no reliable D call. Per germline, CDR1 SGHTS and CDR2 YDEGEE. This CDR3 has 16 residues. Deletions cut 4 bases from V and 0 bases from J, with 16 bases between. The DNA of the CDR3 is TGTGCCAGCAGCATTGGTGACCGGGATGCTAACTATGGCTACACCTTC. Protein product: CASSIGDRDANYGYTF.

The J gene is TRBJ1-1, the V gene TRBV12-5; D perhaps matches TRBD1 (5 bases). The CDR3 sequence is 14 residues long. V was trimmed by 5 bases and J by 2 bases, leaving 12 bases between them. Germline CDR1 is LGHNT and CDR2 is FRNRAP. Written as DNA, the CDR3 is TGTGCTAGTGGTCGGGACGGGGGAAACACTGAAGCTTTCTTT. It specifies CASGRDGGNTEAFF. Using reference TRBV12-5 and TRBJ1-1 for the parts outside the CDR3, the full variable domain is DARVTQTPRHKVTEMGQEVTMRCQPILGHNTVFWYRQTMMQGLELLAYFRNRAPLDDSGMPKDRFSAEMPDATLATLKIQPSEPRDSAVYFCASGRDGGNTEAFFGQGTRLTVV.

With respect to this clonotype: The junction departs from germline at one end; a sequencing error may be responsible. This chain connects TRBV9 to TRBJ2-7; 10 bases fit TRBD2. Per germline, CDR1 SGDLS and CDR2 YYNGEE. CDR3 length: 14 amino acids. The CDR3 protein is CASSPAGGFYGQYF. The CDR3, as DNA: TGTGCCAGCAGCCCAGCGGGGGGGTTCTACGGGCAGTACTTC.

This chain joins TRBV5-1 and TRBJ2-7, with D perhaps matching TRBD2 (8 bases). V was clipped by 4 bases and J by 2 bases, with 22 bases between them. The CDR3 runs to 17 residues. CDR1 and CDR2 (germline): SGHRS, YFSETQ. The CDR3 loop is CASSSLPGGTEAYEQYF. The CDR3 nucleotides read TGCGCCAGCAGCAGTTTGCCGGGGGGGACAGAGGCCTACGAGCAGTACTTC. Complete variable domain (other parts from reference TRBV5-1 and TRBJ2-7): KAGVTQTPRYLIKTRGQQVTLSCSPISGHRSVSWYQQTPGQGLQFLFEYFSETQRNKGNFPGRFSGRQFSNSRSEMNVSTLELGDSALYLCASSSLPGGTEAYEQYFGPGTRLTVT.

The rearrangement links TRBV3-1 to TRBJ2-2; 8 bases are a match to TRBD2. After removal of 4 bases from V and 1 base from J, the junction contained 2 bases not matched to a gene. The CDR3 length is 15 residues. In germline, CDR1 is LGHDT, CDR2 YNNKEL (reference sequence). CDR3 bases: TGTGCCAGCAGCCCGCTAGCGGGGAACACCGGGGAGCTGTTTTTT. Amino acids: CASSPLAGNTGELFF.

The chain uses TRBV9 and TRBJ2-5; TRBD2 matches 12 bases. The CDR3 length is 24 residues. The V segment lost 0 bases and the J segment 2 bases; nucleotides outside the gene matches: 26. From germline, CDR1 is SGDLS and CDR2 YYNGEE. The CDR3 nucleotides are TGTGCCAGCAGCGTAGCTGGAGGAAGAATCGAGAGACTAGCGGGAGCCCTCGCACAAGAGACCCAGTACTTC. This encodes CASSVAGGRIERLAGALAQETQYF.

The table lists this clonotype with a few counts. The chain combines TRBV28 with TRBJ2-7; D not resolved. V gave up 3 bases and J gave up 0 bases, with 9 bases separating them. There are 14 residues in the CDR3. Per the germline V gene, CDR1 is MDHEN and CDR2 is SYDVKM. This CDR3 reads CASSLGPRSYEQYF. The CDR3 region has the DNA TGTGCCAGCAGTTTGGGTCCGCGCTCCTACGAGCAGTACTTC. The complete variable domain, with remaining parts taken from reference TRBV28 and TRBJ2-7, reads DVKVTQSSRYLVKRTGEKVFLECVQDMDHENMFWYRQDPGLGLRLIYFSYDVKMKEKGDIPEGYSVSREKKERFSLILESASTNQTSMYLCASSLGPRSYEQYFGPGTRLTVT.

This rearrangement joins TRBV6-2 or TRBV6-3 to TRBJ2-1, with TRBD1 matching 7 bases. With V trimmed by 2 bases and J by 6 bases, 13 bases remained unmatched. CDR3 size: 17 residues. Germline-derived CDR1 and CDR2 are MNHEY and SVGEGT. CDR3 in DNA: TGTGCCAGCAGTTACCGGCTAAACAGGGGTCAGGGCAATGAGCAGTTCTTC. Its translation is CASSYRLNRGQGNEQFF.

This clonotype appeared a few times. The V gene is TRBV14, the J gene TRBJ1-1; D remains ambiguous. Trimming removed 1 base at V and 4 bases at J, with 16 bases between. This CDR3 is 16 amino acids long. Per the germline V gene, CDR1 is SGHDN and CDR2 is FVKESK. The CDR3: CASSQGGYQWATEAFF. The CDR3 bases are TGTGCCAGCAGCCAAGGTGGCTACCAATGGGCCACTGAAGCTTTCTTT.

The chain employs TRBV5-5 and TRBJ2-2; perhaps TRBD2 as D (6 bases). Germline V gene lookup returns CDR1 SGHKS and CDR2 YYEKEE (reference sequence). Trimming removed 4 bases from V and 4 bases from J, with 14 bases in between. The CDR3 has 15 amino acids. CDR3 nucleotide sequence: TGTGCCAGCAGCCCGGAGGGACTTTTCACCGGGGAGCTGTTTTTT. Protein: CASSPEGLFTGELFF.

V and J are TRBV10-1 and TRBJ2-2, with D possibly being TRBD1 (6 bases). Germline CDR1 and CDR2: WNHNN and SYGVQD (reference sequence). The CDR3 is 17 amino acids. Between the trimmed V and J ends, which lost 2 bases and 3 bases, there was a span of 16 bases. For the CDR3, the DNA is TGCGCCAGCAGTGAGGTTACAGGGCCGAAGTACACCGGGGAGCTGTTTTTT. It codes for CASSEVTGPKYTGELFF.

The V and J genes are TRBV19 and TRBJ2-1; 7 bases agree with TRBD2. Germline loops: CDR1 LNHDA, CDR2 SQIVND (reference sequence). The CDR3 totals 15 residues. V was clipped by 5 bases and J by 7 bases; unmatched bases: 11. The CDR3 nucleotides are TGTGCCAGTAGTGTGTGGGCGGGGGTTGGGAATGAGCAGTTCTTC. It is translated as CASSVWAGVGNEQFF.

The chain joins TRBV28 to TRBJ1-6; TRBD1 is a possible D gene (5 bases). Germline CDR1 is MDHEN and CDR2 is SYDVKM. The CDR3 extends over 11 amino acids. V shed 6 bases and J shed 14 bases, with 11 bases lying between them. The CDR3, as DNA: TGTGCCAGCAGCCTGTCAGGGTCCCTCCACTTT. It specifies CASSLSGSLHF.

There are a few counts of this clonotype. This rearrangement joins TRBV9 to TRBJ1-2, with D perhaps TRBD1 (6 bases). The CDR3 is 14 amino acids. Germline CDR1 and CDR2: SGDLS and YYNGEE. The V end was cut by 2 bases, the J end by 4 bases, with 12 bases between. CDR3 nucleotide sequence: TGTGCCAGCAGCGTCACAGGGCTCAGCTATGGCTACACCTTC. It codes for CASSVTGLSYGYTF.

A few counts support this clonotype. The chain combines TRBV20-1 with TRBJ1-1, with a tentative D call TRBD1 (6 bases). The CDR3 covers 15 residues. With 6 bases removed from V and 0 bases from J, the gap between germline ends came to 17 bases. Per germline, CDR1 DFQATT and CDR2 SNEGSKA (reference sequence). CDR3 sequence reads: CSAPGAGSMNTEAFF. The CDR3, as DNA: TGCAGTGCCCCGGGGGCAGGGAGCATGAACACTGAAGCTTTCTTT.

The V call is TRBV20-1, the J call TRBJ1-2, with 11 positions matching TRBD1. The germline gives CDR1 DFQATT, CDR2 SNEGSKA (reference sequence). The CDR3 has 14 amino acids. Germline trimming cut 4 bases from V and 7 bases from J; bases unmatched to any gene: 8. In nucleotides, the CDR3 is TGCAGTGCTAATGGACAGGGGGCGACCGGTGGCTACACCTTC. The encoded protein is CSANGQGATGGYTF.

Notes on this clonotype: A much larger clone sits a single nucleotide away, making a read error possible. The chain has TRBV4-1 and TRBJ2-4; D is ambiguous. The DNA matches TRBJ2-7 better at its end, which makes the J call doubtful. From germline, CDR1 is MGHRA and CDR2 YSYEKL. This CDR3 comprises 15 residues. The CDR3: CAFAQARSGAYEQYF. In DNA form, the CDR3 reads TGCGCGTTCGCCCAAGCACGATCCGGAGCCTACGAGCAGTACTTC.